This T cell receptor (beta chain) emerged from a study of CD8+ T cells in alopecia areata. The CDR3 spans 15 residues. Germline V gives CDR1 SGHTA, CDR2 FQGNSA. Losses at the gene ends were 1 base for V and 13 bases for J; bases not matched to a gene: 14. Sequencing relied on a cDNA template that was reverse transcribed from extracted RNA. TCRdb's table, derived via immunoSEQ multiplex PCR, lists solely in-frame clones and lacks some. In the table there are fewer than 350,000 clones, roughly 60% of which are singletons. Stated treatment: oral pan-JAK inhibitor, 5-10 mg twice daily. The sequence was obtained from a human donor with alopecia areata. This specimen was CD4+ T cells sorted from blood, taken at week 24, from a patient treated with tofacitinib. V is TRBV7-2 and J is TRBJ2-7, with 9 bases aligning to TRBD1. The CDR3 DNA is TGTGCCAGCAGCTTAGGTCCTCGGGACAGGGTTACCCTATACTTC. Its translation: CASSLGPRDRVTLYF.